Shown below are 28 T cell receptor beta chains from a single sample sequenced in a study of cytomegalovirus exposure and HLA in healthy donors. PCR amplification relied on 60 Vbeta primers (plus 13 Jbeta primers). Sequencing was performed with immunoSEQ multiplex PCR; in TCRdb, only in-frame clones are kept and a portion is missing. The sample records about 150,000 clones, about 75% being singletons. Sequencing was carried out using PBMCs. The receptor set was obtained from a man aged 60 to 69 in good health and CMV-seronegative.

This chain links TRBV19 with TRBJ1-1; D is unclear. V was shortened by 1 base and J by 1 base, with 4 bases between the two germline ends. This CDR3 has 13 amino acids. The germline CDR1 and CDR2 sequences are LNHDA and SQIVND (reference sequence). CDR3 region: CASSIARNTEAFF. The DNA of the CDR3 is TGTGCCAGTAGTATAGCGAGGAACACTGAAGCTTTCTTT.

J is TRBJ2-2 and V is TRBV27, with TRBD2 matching over 12 bases. CDR3 length: 17 amino acids. Germline V gene data show CDR1 as MNHEY and CDR2 as SMNVEV (reference sequence). V lost 3 bases to trimming and J lost 5 bases; unmatched junction nucleotides: 7. CDR3 sequence: CASSFFSLAGGTGELFF. The CDR3 region has the DNA TGTGCCAGCAGTTTCTTTTCACTAGCGGGAGGAACCGGGGAGCTGTTTTTT.

The V call is TRBV7-2, the J call TRBJ2-1, with no clear D. The V and J ends lost 9 bases and 6 bases respectively, with 12 bases between them. Germline assignment: CDR1 SGHTA and CDR2 FQGNSA. There are 12 residues in the CDR3. The CDR3: CASQNSLNEQFF. The CDR3 DNA is TGTGCCAGTCAAAACAGCCTCAATGAGCAGTTCTTC. Drawing the rest from reference TRBV7-2 and TRBJ2-1, the complete variable domain is GAGVSQSPSNKVTEKGKDVELRCDPISGHTALYWYRQSLGQGLEFLIYFQGNSAPDKSGLPSDRFSAERTGGSVSTLTIQRTQQEDSAVYLCASQNSLNEQFFGPGTRLTVL.

This chain connects TRBV7-3 to TRBJ2-1; the match to TRBD2 covers 9 bases. V trimming: 2 bases; J trimming: 7 bases; junction bases outside the gene matches: 6. Germline CDR1 SGHTA, CDR2 FQGTGA. This CDR3 is 15 amino acids long. In DNA, the CDR3 is TGTGCCAGCAGCTTAGCGGGAGGGCCCGTTAATGAGCAGTTCTTC. This codes for CASSLAGGPVNEQFF.

The V call is TRBV10-3, the J call TRBJ1-1; 8 bases fit TRBD1. Trimming at V came to 6 bases and at J to 6 bases, leaving 6 bases not matched to a gene. The length of the CDR3 is 13 residues. Germline assignment: CDR1 ENHRY and CDR2 SYGVKD. The CDR3 is CAISPGQAPEAFF. The CDR3 coding sequence is TGTGCCATCAGCCCGGGACAGGCCCCTGAAGCTTTCTTT.

The chain couples TRBV5-6 to TRBJ1-5; D is undetermined. The CDR3 extends over 15 amino acids. Between the trimmed V and J ends, which lost 1 base and 6 bases, there was a span of 14 bases. Per germline, CDR1 SGHDT and CDR2 YYEEEE. CDR3 sequence (DNA): TGTGCCAGCAGCTTGACAGTGGAGGCGGGTCAGCCCCAGCATTTT. It codes for CASSLTVEAGQPQHF.

The chain employs TRBV5-1 and TRBJ1-1; D possibly corresponds to TRBD1 (5 bases). Per germline, CDR1 SGHRS and CDR2 YFSETQ. V gave up 4 bases and J gave up 1 base, with 14 bases separating them. The CDR3 has 15 amino acids. CDR3 DNA: TGCGCCAGCAGCCCGACGGGGGTGAAGAACACTGAAGCTTTCTTT. The encoded protein is CASSPTGVKNTEAFF.

V usage is TRBV5-1 and J usage is TRBJ2-1, with 11 bases lining up with TRBD1. The CDR3 has 14 residues. V was clipped by 0 bases and J by 8 bases; unmatched bases: 1. The germline CDR1 and CDR2 sequences are SGHRS and YFSETQ. CDR3 DNA: TGCGCCAGCAGCTTGGGGACAGGGGGCGATGAGCAGTTCTTC. This gives the protein CASSLGTGGDEQFF. Complete variable domain (other parts from reference TRBV5-1 and TRBJ2-1): KAGVTQTPRYLIKTRGQQVTLSCSPISGHRSVSWYQQTPGQGLQFLFEYFSETQRNKGNFPGRFSGRQFSNSRSEMNVSTLELGDSALYLCASSLGTGGDEQFFGPGTRLTVL.

The sample holds one count of this clone. This chain joins TRBV5-1 and TRBJ2-7, with D unclear. This CDR3 region has 14 residues. Trimming shortened V by 2 bases and J by 1 base, and 10 bases separated the two germline ends. Germline assignment: CDR1 SGHRS and CDR2 YFSETQ. CDR3 sequence reads: CASSFIQDSYEQYF. The CDR3 DNA reads TGCGCCAGCAGCTTTATTCAGGATTCCTACGAGCAGTACTTC.

A single count supports this clone. The gene calls are TRBV19 and TRBJ1-2; possibly TRBD1 for D (6 bases). Germline CDR1 and CDR2: LNHDA and SQIVND (reference sequence). Between the trimmed V and J ends, which lost 4 bases and 2 bases, there was a span of 17 bases. This CDR3 is built from 16 residues. CDR3 region: CASSKFWSGENYGYTF. In nucleotides, the CDR3 is TGTGCCAGTAGTAAGTTTTGGTCAGGGGAGAACTATGGCTACACCTTC.

The rearrangement links TRBV28 to TRBJ2-7; D ambiguous. Trimming shortened V by 1 base and J by 6 bases, and 7 bases separated the two germline ends. This CDR3 spans 12 amino acids. Germline lookup yields CDR1 MDHEN and CDR2 SYDVKM. The CDR3 nucleotides are TGTGCCAGCAGTTTATTGAGAGGCGAGCAGTACTTC. Translation: CASSLLRGEQYF.

The chain employs TRBV28 and TRBJ1-5; TRBD1 might be the D (6 bases). Germline CDR1 reads MDHEN; CDR2 reads SYDVKM. Deletions cut 8 bases from V and 4 bases from J, with 21 bases between. The CDR3 spans 16 residues. CDR3 in DNA: TGTGCCAGCCAGGCAGCCCGCGACAGGAATAATCAGCCCCAGCATTTT. This gives the protein CASQAARDRNNQPQHF.

This chain links TRBV30 with TRBJ2-5; perhaps TRBD2 as D (5 bases). The CDR3 has 14 residues. Deletions cut 0 bases from V and 4 bases from J, with 12 bases between. Germline V gene sequence: CDR1 GTSNPN, CDR2 SVGIG (reference sequence). The CDR3 spells CAWSVPHGGETQYF. The CDR3 DNA sequence: TGTGCCTGGAGTGTGCCCCACGGAGGAGAGACCCAGTACTTC.

DNA for the CDR3: TGTGCCAGCAGTGTGGCGGCTAGCGGGTTCCAAGAGACCCAGTACTTC. It is translated as CASSVAASGFQETQYF. V is TRBV25-1 and J is TRBJ2-5, with 8 positions matching TRBD2. Unmatched junction bases numbered 8, after V lost 4 bases and J lost 1 base. The CDR3 runs to 16 residues. Germline V gene sequence: CDR1 MGHDK, CDR2 SYGVNS.

V gene TRBV6-6 combines with J gene TRBJ2-7, with D possibly TRBD1 on 6 matching bases. Trimming pared 10 bases from V and 0 bases from J, leaving 10 bases between. The germline V gene has CDR1 MNHNY and CDR2 SVGAGI (reference sequence). The CDR3 consists of 12 residues. The CDR3 nucleotides read TGTGCCACCCTGGACAGCTCCTACGAGCAGTACTTC. It translates to CATLDSSYEQYF.

This sequence joins TRBV2 and TRBJ2-1; TRBD2 aligns across 9 bases. Germline V lookup: CDR1 SNHLY, CDR2 FYNNEI. This CDR3 contains 16 residues. Germline trimming cut 2 bases from V and 5 bases from J; bases unmatched to any gene: 7. The CDR3 sequence is CASSESGGRADNEQFF. DNA for the CDR3: TGTGCCAGCAGTGAATCGGGCGGGAGGGCCGACAATGAGCAGTTCTTC.

The chain uses TRBV5-1 and TRBJ2-3; TRBD1 might be the D (5 bases). Germline loops: CDR1 SGHRS, CDR2 YFSETQ. The CDR3 loop spans 16 amino acids. The V end lost 1 base, the J end lost 1 base, and 13 bases lay between the germline ends. CDR3 sequence: CASSLTQVEGTDTQYF. CDR3 DNA: TGCGCCAGCAGCTTGACACAGGTTGAGGGCACAGATACGCAGTATTTT.

The chain carries TRBV5-1 and TRBJ2-1, with TRBD2 matching 10 bases. The CDR3 length is 17 residues. CDR1 is SGHRS, CDR2 YFSETQ, per germline. V dropped 4 bases and J dropped 0; count of bases not matched to a gene: 7. The CDR3 nucleotides read TGCGCCAGCAGCCGGAAACTAGCGGGGAGCTCCTACAATGAGCAGTTCTTC. This gives the protein CASSRKLAGSSYNEQFF.

The chain is built from TRBV4-3 and TRBJ2-7, with 7 bases identical to TRBD2. This CDR3 has 16 amino acids. Trimming took 0 bases from V and 4 from J; bases not matched to a gene: 9. Germline-derived CDR1 and CDR2 are LGHNA and YSLEER. CDR3: CASSQDLASGDYEQYF. The DNA of the CDR3 is TGCGCCAGCAGCCAAGACCTTGCTAGCGGAGATTACGAGCAGTACTTC.

This clone was seen a few times. The rearrangement joins TRBV9 to TRBJ2-1; the match to TRBD2 covers 9 bases. V trimming: 0 bases; J trimming: 5 bases; junction bases outside the gene matches: 9. CDR1 and CDR2 (germline): SGDLS, YYNGEE. This CDR3 has 17 amino acids. CDR3 in amino acids: CASSVAAREGRDNEQFF. The CDR3 DNA reads TGTGCCAGCAGCGTAGCTGCGCGGGAGGGCCGCGACAATGAGCAGTTCTTC.

The gene calls are TRBV28 and TRBJ2-7, with 7 nucleotides matching TRBD1. Unmatched junction bases numbered 4, after V lost 6 bases and J lost 2 bases. CDR3 length: 13 residues. Germline V gene data show CDR1 as MDHEN and CDR2 as SYDVKM. The DNA for the CDR3 is TGTGCCAGCAGGTTAGGGACAGCCTACGAGCAGTACTTC. Protein product: CASRLGTAYEQYF.

V gene TRBV6-6 combines with J gene TRBJ2-1; 10 nucleotides line up with TRBD2. This CDR3 comprises 15 residues. With 6 bases clipped from V and 8 bases from J, the junction kept 10 bases outside the gene matches. Germline-derived CDR1 and CDR2 are MNHNY and SVGAGI (reference sequence). The CDR3: CASSPSGRPGDEQFF. The CDR3 DNA reads as TGTGCCAGCAGCCCTAGCGGGAGACCGGGAGATGAGCAGTTCTTC.

This clone has just one count. This chain connects TRBV7-3 to TRBJ2-1; 9 bases fit TRBD1. Germline CDR1 and CDR2: SGHTA and FQGTGA. The CDR3 runs 15 residues. After removal of 4 bases from V and 4 bases from J, the junction contained 5 bases not matched to a gene. The DNA for the CDR3 is TGTGCCAGCAGCTCAGGGACAGGGATGTACAATGAGCAGTTCTTC. Translated, it gives CASSSGTGMYNEQFF.

The genes are TRBV14 and TRBJ1-1; perhaps TRBD1 as D (5 bases). The germline gives CDR1 SGHDN, CDR2 FVKESK. CDR3 length equals 14 residues. Trimming removed 4 bases from V and 4 bases from J, with 13 bases in between. The CDR3 DNA sequence: TGTGCCAGCAGCCCAAGGTTGGGGCCCACTGAAGCTTTCTTT. Its protein is CASSPRLGPTEAFF.

DNA for the CDR3: TGTGCCAGCAGCCGCCAAGGGGCGGGAGGCGCAGATACGCAGTATTTT. Its protein product is CASSRQGAGGADTQYF. V usage is TRBV11-2 and J usage is TRBJ2-3; 8 bases fit TRBD2. V lost 5 bases, J lost 4 bases, and 11 bases stayed unmatched. Germline V CDR1 and CDR2: SGHAT, FQNNGV. CDR3 length: 16 residues.

This clone has a handful of counts. V is TRBV25-1 and J is TRBJ1-6; possible D gene TRBD1, 5 bases. The V and J ends lost 1 base and 7 bases respectively, with 17 bases between them. This CDR3 comprises 17 residues. CDR1 is MGHDK, CDR2 SYGVNS, per germline. Here the CDR3 reads CASSESDRLRGNSPLHF. In nucleotides, the CDR3 is TGTGCCAGCAGTGAATCCGACCGGCTTAGGGGAAATTCACCCCTCCACTTT.

This clone was detected only a few times. The genes are TRBV9 and TRBJ1-1; 7 bases are shared with TRBD1. CDR3 length: 18 residues. Germline CDR1 SGDLS, CDR2 YYNGEE. The V gene end was trimmed by 0 bases and the J gene end by 0 bases; junction bases not matched to a gene: 11. CDR3 nucleotide sequence: TGTGCCAGCAGCGTAGTTCCAGGGGGTGGAGGTATGAACACTGAAGCTTTCTTT. This translates into CASSVVPGGGGMNTEAFF.

The chain employs TRBV7-2 and TRBJ1-2, with 7 bases that match TRBD1. With V trimmed by 2 bases and J by 3 bases, 9 bases remained unmatched. Germline CDR1 reads SGHTA; CDR2 reads FQGNSA. CDR3 size: 16 residues. CDR3: CASSLPNRGIDYGYTF. The DNA of the CDR3 is TGTGCCAGCAGCTTACCGAACAGGGGTATCGACTATGGCTACACCTTC. The full variable domain, rest sourced from reference TRBV7-2 and TRBJ1-2, is GAGVSQSPSNKVTEKGKDVELRCDPISGHTALYWYRQSLGQGLEFLIYFQGNSAPDKSGLPSDRFSAERTGGSVSTLTIQRTQQEDSAVYLCASSLPNRGIDYGYTFGSGTRLTVV.